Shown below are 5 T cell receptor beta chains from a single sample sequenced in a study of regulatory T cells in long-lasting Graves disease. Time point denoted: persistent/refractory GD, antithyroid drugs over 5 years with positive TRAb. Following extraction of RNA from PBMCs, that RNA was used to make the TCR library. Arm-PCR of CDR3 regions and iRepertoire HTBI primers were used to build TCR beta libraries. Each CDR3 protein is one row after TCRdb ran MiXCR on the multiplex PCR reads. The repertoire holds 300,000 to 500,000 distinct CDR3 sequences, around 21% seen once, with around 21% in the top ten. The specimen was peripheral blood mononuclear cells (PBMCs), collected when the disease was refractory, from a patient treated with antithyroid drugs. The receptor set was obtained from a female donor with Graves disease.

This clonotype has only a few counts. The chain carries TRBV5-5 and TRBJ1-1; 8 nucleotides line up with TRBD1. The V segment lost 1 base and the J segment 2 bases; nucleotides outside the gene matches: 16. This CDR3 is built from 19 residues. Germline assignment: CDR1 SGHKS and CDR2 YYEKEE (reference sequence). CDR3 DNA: TGTGCCAGCAGCTTGTATGAATCCGCAGGGGGCTATGGAAACACTGAAGCTTTCTTT. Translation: CASSLYESAGGYGNTEAFF. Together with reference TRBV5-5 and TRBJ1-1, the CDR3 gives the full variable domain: DAGVTQSPTHLIKTRGQQVTLRCSPISGHKSVSWYQQVLGQGPQFIFQYYEKEERGRGNFPDRFSARQFPNYSSELNVNALLLGDSALYLCASSLYESAGGYGNTEAFFGQGTRLTVV.

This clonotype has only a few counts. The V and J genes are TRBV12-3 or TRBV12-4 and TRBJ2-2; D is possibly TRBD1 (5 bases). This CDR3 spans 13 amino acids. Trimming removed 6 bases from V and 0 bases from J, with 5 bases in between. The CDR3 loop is CASRTANTGELFF. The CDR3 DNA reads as TGTGCCAGCAGGACAGCGAACACCGGGGAGCTGTTTTTT.

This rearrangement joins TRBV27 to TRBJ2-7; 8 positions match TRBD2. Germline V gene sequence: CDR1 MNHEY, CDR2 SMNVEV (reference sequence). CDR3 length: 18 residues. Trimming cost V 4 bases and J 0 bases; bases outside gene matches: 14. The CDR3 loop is CASSYPREASPFSYEQYF. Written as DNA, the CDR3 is TGTGCCAGCAGTTATCCGCGGGAGGCCTCTCCCTTCTCCTACGAGCAGTACTTC.

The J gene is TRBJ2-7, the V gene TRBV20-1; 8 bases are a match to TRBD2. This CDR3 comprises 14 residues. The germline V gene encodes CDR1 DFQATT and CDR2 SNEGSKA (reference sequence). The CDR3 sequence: CSAGGSQGTYEQYF. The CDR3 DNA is TGCAGCGCGGGGGGCAGCCAGGGGACTTACGAGCAGTACTTC.

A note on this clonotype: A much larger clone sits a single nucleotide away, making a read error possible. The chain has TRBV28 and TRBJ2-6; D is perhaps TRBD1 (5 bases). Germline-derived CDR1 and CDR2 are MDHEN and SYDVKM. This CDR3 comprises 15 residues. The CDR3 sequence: CASITGASGASVLTF. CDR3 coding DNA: TGTGCCAGCATCACAGGTGCCTCTGGGGCCAGCGTCCTGACTTTC.